This T cell receptor (beta chain) derives from a study of blood T cell repertoires in COVID-19. In the original analysis: Estimates of nucleated cell counts were drawn from the amplification of reference gene primers. Using immunoSEQ multiplex PCR, the repertoire was profiled, and TCRdb retains in-frame clones only, with some absent. That table supplies the V and J calls and clone size; D and trimming were determined from the DNA. Of some 15,000 clones listed, about 90% were seen once; the top ten hold 25% to 35%. Trimming took off 0 bases at V and 7 bases at J, with 20 bases between the two ends. Germline CDR1 and CDR2: MGHRA and YSYEKL. This CDR3 contains 17 residues.

The sequenced sample was peripheral blood. The V and J genes are TRBV4-1 and TRBJ2-3; a possible D gene is TRBD2 (6 bases). This receptor was taken from a human donor in a cohort sampled during active COVID-19. This chain's CDR3 is CASSQDIIQGGAYTQYF. CDR3 DNA: TGCGCCAGCAGCCAAGATATAATCCAGGGCGGGGCATATACGCAGTATTTT.